This is a list of T cell receptor beta chains from one sample in a study of identifying expanded T cells in peripheral blood. The protocol was immunoSEQ multiplex PCR, while the TCRdb copy is restricted to in-frame clones and leaves out a portion. Of 70,000 to 95,000 clones listed, approximately 91% are singletons. The sequenced sample was blood. These receptors all come from a person aged 18-70 years in good health. The CDR3 runs from the conserved cysteine through the conserved F or W. D genes are given only for firm matches. For some rows the clone size is stated as once, few or many, or as a class when expanded; others skip it.

j_call v_call clone_size cdr3_length d_call cdr3_nt cdr3_aa
TRBJ1-6 TRBV7-3 NA 14 TRBD1 TGTGCCAGCAGCCCGACAGGGGGCCTTTCACCCCTCCACTTT CASSPTGGLSPLHF
TRBJ2-7 TRBV5-5 NA 12 NA TGTGCCAGCAGCTTGGTGGGGTACGAGCAGTACTTC CASSLVGYEQYF
TRBJ2-7 TRBV29-1 once 14 TRBD1 TGCAGCGCTATATTCCGGGACAGAGGTTACGAGCAGTACTTC CSAIFRDRGYEQYF
TRBJ1-4 TRBV6-5 NA 13 NA TGTGCCAGCAGTTACTCGACGGGCGGAAAACTGTTTTTT CASSYSTGGKLFF
TRBJ1-1 TRBV6-5 NA 12 NA TGTGCCAGCAGCAGGGGTGGCACTGAAGCTTTCTTT CASSRGGTEAFF
TRBJ2-5 TRBV2 NA 16 NA TGTGCCAGCAGTGAATCGGCAGATGCCACGTCAGAGACCCAGTACTTC CASSESADATSETQYF
TRBJ1-5 TRBV19 NA 14 TRBD1 TGTGCCAGTAGATCGCAGGGGGGCAATCAGCCCCAGCATTTT CASRSQGGNQPQHF
TRBJ2-5 TRBV7-2 NA 10 NA TGTGCCAGCAGCTTAGAGACCCAGTACTTC CASSLETQYF
TRBJ2-5 TRBV5-6 NA 15 NA TGTGCCAGCAGCTCATTGGTCCAGGGCCAAGAGACCCAGTACTTC CASSSLVQGQETQYF
TRBJ2-2 TRBV6-4 few 14 TRBD2 TGTGCCAGCAGTGACGGACTAGCGGGAGGGGAGCTGTTTTTT CASSDGLAGGELFF
TRBJ2-1 TRBV5-6 NA 14 TRBD1 TGTGCCAGCAGCTTGGGGACAGGGAACAATGAGCAGTTCTTC CASSLGTGNNEQFF
TRBJ2-2 TRBV30 NA 16 TRBD1 TGTGCCTGGAGCCGTGACAGGGGTATCTACACCGGGGAGCTGTTTTTT CAWSRDRGIYTGELFF
TRBJ1-2 TRBV28 once 15 NA TGTGCCAGCAGTCTACCCATGGGGGAGAGCTATGGCTACACCTTC CASSLPMGESYGYTF
TRBJ2-5 TRBV20-1 once 11 NA TGCAGTGCTAGCTCCTCGGAGACCCAGTACTTC CSASSSETQYF
TRBJ2-3 TRBV5-1 NA 15 TRBD1 TGCGCCAGCAGTCAGGGGGTTACGAGCACAGATACGCAGTATTTT CASSQGVTSTDTQYF
TRBJ1-1 TRBV30 NA 14 TRBD1 TGTGCCTGGAGTGTACTCGGAGGGGGCGGGCAAACTTTCTTT CAWSVLGGGGQTFF
TRBJ2-5 TRBV28 NA 16 NA TGTGCCAGCAGTCCGATGACGAGGACAGCCGAGATGACCCAGTACTTC CASSPMTRTAEMTQYF
TRBJ2-2 TRBV7-6 NA 15 TRBD1 TGTGCCAGCAGCTTAGGAGCTCAGGGGGTCGGGGAGCTGTTTTTT CASSLGAQGVGELFF
TRBJ2-2 TRBV5-1 once 14 NA TGCGCCAGCAGCCCAACACGGGGCACCGGGGAGCTGTTTTTT CASSPTRGTGELFF
TRBJ2-1 TRBV19 NA 16 TRBD2 TGTGCCAGTAGAACTAGCGGGTCCAACTCCTACAATGAGCAGTTCTTC CASRTSGSNSYNEQFF
TRBJ2-5 TRBV29-1 NA 13 TRBD2 TGCAGCGTTGTACCTCTAGCGGGCGAGACCCAGTACTTC CSVVPLAGETQYF
TRBJ1-1 TRBV2 NA 14 NA TGTGCCAGCAGACTGGTTCAACTAAACACTGAAGCTTTCTTT CASRLVQLNTEAFF